The sequence of this TCR beta chain was determined in a study of regulatory T cells in long-lasting Graves disease. At the level of the study: Graves' patients with a new diagnosis had received antithyroid drugs under 3 months.

This clonotype was seen only a few times. Its antigen is still unknown. Broader study findings: Patients with persistent disease shared 2,741 public clonotypes, outpacing the approximately 920 shared by new patients.

Construction of the TCR beta libraries employed iRepertoire HTBI primers in conjunction with Arm-PCR of CDR3 regions. MiXCR, run by TCRdb on the multiplex PCR reads, gives a single entry per CDR3 protein. The table records under 800,000 distinct CDR3 sequences, 15% to 20% of them present only once. This CDR3 comprises 16 residues. Unmatched junction bases numbered 6, after V lost 4 bases and J lost 1 base. Germline CDR1 is SGDLS and CDR2 is YYNGEE. Documented time point: newly diagnosed GD, antithyroid drugs for less than 3 months. There was RNA extracted from PBMCs, and the TCR library was made from it. Peripheral blood, Nine milliliters per patient, was collected in EDTA tubes. These data are also associated with another study on T cells in Graves' hyperthyroidism and ophthalmopathy.

This sequence originates from a woman aged 25 to 39 with Graves disease. V gene TRBV9 combines with J gene TRBJ2-2; TRBD1 agrees at 8 bases. The material was peripheral blood mononuclear cells (PBMCs), obtained at new diagnosis, from a patient treated with antithyroid drugs. DNA of the CDR3: TGTGCCAGCAGCTTGGGGACAGGCGAGAACACCGGGGAGCTGTTTTTT. This gives the protein CASSLGTGENTGELFF.